This TCR beta chain derives from a study of neoadjuvant nivolumab and ipilimumab in lung cancer. Study-wide background: Patients got nivolumab 3 mg/kg on days 1, 15 and 29; combination added ipilimumab 1 mg/kg day 1.

Method: immunoSEQ multiplex PCR; TCRdb's copy keeps in-frame clones and lacks some. Here the sample spans 25,000 to 30,000 clones, 75% to 90% being singletons. Overall study findings and caveats: Resected tumors had greater TCR richness and clonality than uninvolved lung. TCR clonality did not significantly correlate with pathologic tumor regression.

In the case of this clone: Its antigen is as yet unknown.

The CDR3 loop spans 17 amino acids. This receptor was taken from an adult with non-small cell lung cancer. The material was tumor tissue, obtained after neoadjuvant nivolumab, alone or with ipilimumab, at or shortly before surgery. V usage is TRBV1 and J usage is TRBJ2-3; the table's TRBD2 call for D was not verified on the DNA. TRBV1 is assigned pseudogene status. As DNA, the CDR3 is TGCACCAGCAGCCAAGGTCTTGAGGGAGGGCCCGGAGATACGCAGTATTTT. Translation gives CTSSQGLEGGPGDTQYF.